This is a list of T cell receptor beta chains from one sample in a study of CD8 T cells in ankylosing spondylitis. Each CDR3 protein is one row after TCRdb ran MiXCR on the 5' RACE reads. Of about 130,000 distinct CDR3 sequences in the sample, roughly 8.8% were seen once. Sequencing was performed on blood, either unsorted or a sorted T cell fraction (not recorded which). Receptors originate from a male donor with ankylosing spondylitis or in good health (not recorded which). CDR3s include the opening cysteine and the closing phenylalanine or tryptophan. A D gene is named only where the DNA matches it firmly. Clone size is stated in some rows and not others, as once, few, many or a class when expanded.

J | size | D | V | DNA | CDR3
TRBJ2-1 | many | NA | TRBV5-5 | TGTGCTACTTGTGGCGCAAGCTCCTACAATGAGCAGTTCTTC | CATCGASSYNEQFF
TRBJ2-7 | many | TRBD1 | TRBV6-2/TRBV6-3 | TGTGCCAGCATCGCTCACCGGGACAGGGCTTTGTACGAGCAGTACTTC | CASIAHRDRALYEQYF
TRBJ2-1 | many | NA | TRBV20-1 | TGCAGTGCTAGGCGACAGGGACTCAGTGAGCAGTTCTTC | CSARRQGLSEQFF
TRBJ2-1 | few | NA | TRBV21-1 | TGTGCCAGCACCCTTAATCCTCGACAATTCTTC | CASTLNPRQFF
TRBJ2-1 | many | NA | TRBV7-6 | TGTGCCAGCAGCTTAGACCAGCAAACCCAAAATGAGCAGTTCTTC | CASSLDQQTQNEQFF
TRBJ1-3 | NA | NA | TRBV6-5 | TGTGCCAGCAGTTTGGATCTCTCTGGAAACACCATATATTTT | CASSLDLSGNTIYF
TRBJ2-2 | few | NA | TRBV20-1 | TGCAGTGCTAGTTGGGGAACAAACACCGGGGAGCTGTTTTTT | CSASWGTNTGELFF
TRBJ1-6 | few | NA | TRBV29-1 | TGCAGCGTTAGCGAGACTTATAATTCACCCCTCCACTTT | CSVSETYNSPLHF
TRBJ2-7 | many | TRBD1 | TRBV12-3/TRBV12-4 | TGTGCCAGCAGGCCCCTCGGACAGGGTTACGAGCAGTACTTC | CASRPLGQGYEQYF
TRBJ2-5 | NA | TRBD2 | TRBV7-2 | TGTGCCAGCAGCAAACCGGGGACTAGCCGAGAGACCCAGTACTTC | CASSKPGTSRETQYF
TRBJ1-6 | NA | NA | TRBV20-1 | TGCAGTGCTAGGCGAGGTTGGGATTTTGATTCACCCCTCCACTTT | CSARRGWDFDSPLHF
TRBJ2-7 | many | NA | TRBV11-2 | TGTGCCAGCAGCTTAGGGGCCGCCTACGAGCAGTACTTC | CASSLGAAYEQYF
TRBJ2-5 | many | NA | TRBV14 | TGTGCCAGCAGCCAAGGAGTAAGGTCAGAGACCCAGTACTTC | CASSQGVRSETQYF
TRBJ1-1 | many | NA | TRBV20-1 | TGCAGTGCTAGACAGGACACTGAAGCTTTCTTT | CSARQDTEAFF
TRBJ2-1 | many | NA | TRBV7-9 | TGTGCCAGCAGCTTAGCGCTCATCTATAACAATGAGCAGTTCTTC | CASSLALIYNNEQFF
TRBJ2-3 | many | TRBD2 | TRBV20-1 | TGCAGTGCTAGAGACCTGACTAGCGTAAGCACAGATACGCAGTATTTT | CSARDLTSVSTDTQYF
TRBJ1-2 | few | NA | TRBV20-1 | TGCAGTGTTAGGTCTGGGATTAACTATGGCTACACCTTC | CSVRSGINYGYTF
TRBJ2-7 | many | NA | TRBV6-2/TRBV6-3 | TGTGCCAGCAGTCGTCTGACAGTTTGGAAGTACGAGCAGTACTTC | CASSRLTVWKYEQYF
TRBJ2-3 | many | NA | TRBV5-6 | TGTGCCAGCAGCTCGGACCCAACAGATACGCAGTATTTT | CASSSDPTDTQYF
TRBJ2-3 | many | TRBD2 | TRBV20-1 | TGCAGTGCCGACTGGACTAGCGGGAGGGACACAGATACGCAGTATTTT | CSADWTSGRDTDTQYF
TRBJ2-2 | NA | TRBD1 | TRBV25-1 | TGTGCCAGCAGTGACCCCGGGACAGGCCCACCCGGGGAGCTGTTTTTT | CASSDPGTGPPGELFF
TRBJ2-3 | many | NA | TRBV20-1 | TGCAGTGCTGGGACACGGGCAAAATGGGATACGCAGTATTTT | CSAGTRAKWDTQYF
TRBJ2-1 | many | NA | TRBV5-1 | TGCGCCAGCAGCTTCCTGCAACCTCCGTCCAATGAGCAGTTCTTC | CASSFLQPPSNEQFF
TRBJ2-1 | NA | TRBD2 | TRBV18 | TGTGCCAGCTCACCATTACTAGCGGGAGGGGGCAATGAGCAGTTCTTC | CASSPLLAGGGNEQFF
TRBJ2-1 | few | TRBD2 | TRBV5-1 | TGCGCCAGCAGCTCCGAGGCTCTAGCGGGGGGCAATGAGCAGTTCTTC | CASSSEALAGGNEQFF
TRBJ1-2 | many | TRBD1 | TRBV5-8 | TGTGCCAGCAGCGACAGGGGGCAACGCTATGGCTACACCTTC | CASSDRGQRYGYTF
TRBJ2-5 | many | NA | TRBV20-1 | TGCAGTGCTTCCCGGACGCGAGAGACCCAGTACTTC | CSASRTRETQYF
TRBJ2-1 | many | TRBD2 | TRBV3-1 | TGTGCCAGCAGCCTTAGCGGGAGGAGGGGGGATGAGCAGTTCTTC | CASSLSGRRGDEQFF
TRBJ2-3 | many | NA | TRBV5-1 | TGCGCCAGCACCGCCGCTACCGCCGGAGATACGCAGTATTTT | CASTAATAGDTQYF
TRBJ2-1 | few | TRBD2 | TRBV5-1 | TGCGCCAGCAGCTCGTGGACTAGTTTAGTCGACAATGAGCAGTTCTTC | CASSSWTSLVDNEQFF
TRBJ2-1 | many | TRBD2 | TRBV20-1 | TGCAGTGCTACGGGACTGGGTCTAGCGGGGGGCTACAATGAGCAGTTCTTC | CSATGLGLAGGYNEQFF
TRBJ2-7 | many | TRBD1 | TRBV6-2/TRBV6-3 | TGTGCCAGCAGTCCCCCGGACAGGCGATTATACGAGCAGTACTTC | CASSPPDRRLYEQYF
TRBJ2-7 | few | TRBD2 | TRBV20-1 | TGCAGTGCTAGAGATAGGGCGGGAGTTTTCTACGAGCAGTACTTC | CSARDRAGVFYEQYF
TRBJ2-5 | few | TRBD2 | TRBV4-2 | TGTGCCAGCAGCCAAGGTGAAGGCGGGAGGGAGACCCAGTACTTC | CASSQGEGGRETQYF
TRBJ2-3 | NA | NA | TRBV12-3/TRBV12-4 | TGTGCCAGCAGTTCATACGGACAGACGGGTCCAGATACGCAGTATTTT | CASSSYGQTGPDTQYF
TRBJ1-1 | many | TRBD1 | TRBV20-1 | TGCAGTGCTGGTCCCTGGGACAGCACTGAAGCTTTCTTT | CSAGPWDSTEAFF
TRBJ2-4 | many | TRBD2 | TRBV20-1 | TGCAGTGCTAGAGAGAGTTCTAGCGGGAGGGGCCCCAAAAACATTCAGTACTTC | CSARESSSGRGPKNIQYF
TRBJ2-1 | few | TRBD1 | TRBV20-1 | TGCAGTGCTGGGGCGTCAGGGGGCTACAATGAGCAGTTCTTC | CSAGASGGYNEQFF
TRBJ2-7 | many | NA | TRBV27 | TGTGCCAGCATGTCCGGCGGGCACTCCTACGAGCAGTACTTC | CASMSGGHSYEQYF
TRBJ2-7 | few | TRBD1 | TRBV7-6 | TGTGCCAGCAGCCGGGGACAGTACTACGAGCAGTACTTC | CASSRGQYYEQYF
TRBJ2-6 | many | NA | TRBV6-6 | TGTGCCAGCACCCGCAGTCGGGTCTCTCCCTCTGGGGCCAACGTCCTGACTTTC | CASTRSRVSPSGANVLTF
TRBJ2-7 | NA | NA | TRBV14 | TGTGCCAGCAGCCAAGGAGGTTACTTCCACGAGCAGTACTTC | CASSQGGYFHEQYF
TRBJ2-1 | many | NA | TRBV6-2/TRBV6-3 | TGTGCCAGCACAGATTTGGGGAGCGGACCCAACAATGAGCAGTTCTTC | CASTDLGSGPNNEQFF
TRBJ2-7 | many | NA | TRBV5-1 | TGCGCCAGCGGTACAGGACTAATAACCTACGAGCAGTACTTC | CASGTGLITYEQYF
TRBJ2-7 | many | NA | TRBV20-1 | TGCAGTGCTCTCCGGGACACTACAGCTCCCTTCGAGCAGTACTTC | CSALRDTTAPFEQYF
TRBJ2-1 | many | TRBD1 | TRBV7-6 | TGTGCCAGCAGCCAAGCTTTGCAGGGGGCGGCTGAGCAGTTCTTC | CASSQALQGAAEQFF